The 29 T cell receptor beta chains below all came from one sample that was sequenced in a study of OX40 agonist ivuxolimab in advanced cancers. The repertoire was sequenced with immunoSEQ multiplex PCR; TCRdb's copy has only in-frame clones and lacks some. The table records tens of thousands of clones, less than 90% of them present only once. The specimen was CD4+ or CD8+ T cells sorted from blood, collected in a trial of the OX40 agonist ivuxolimab. All receptors come from an adult with an advanced solid tumor such as melanoma, head and neck, liver or kidney cancer.

CDR3 sequence: CASSEPWTGAVREQYF. The DNA of the CDR3 is TGTGCCAGCAGTGAACCCTGGACAGGGGCGGTAAGGGAGCAGTACTTC. The chain joins TRBV25-1 to TRBJ2-7, with 9 bases lining up with TRBD1. V lost 2 bases to trimming and J lost 7 bases; unmatched junction nucleotides: 12. This CDR3 contains 16 residues. Per germline, CDR1 MGHDK and CDR2 SYGVNS.

The chain uses TRBV6-5 and TRBJ1-2; D unresolved. V lost 5 bases and J lost 5, with 12 bases in between. There are 13 residues in the CDR3. Per germline, CDR1 MNHEY and CDR2 SVGAGI. The CDR3 coding sequence is TGTGCCAGCAGTCGGGATCCCTTATATGGCTACACCTTC. Translation: CASSRDPLYGYTF.

The chain couples TRBV19 to TRBJ1-5, with D hard to call. With 6 bases removed from V and 5 bases from J, the gap between germline ends came to 11 bases. Germline-derived CDR1 and CDR2 are LNHDA and SQIVND (reference sequence). There are 13 residues in the CDR3. CDR3 in amino acids: CASRQTLDQPQHF. For the CDR3, the DNA is TGTGCCAGTAGGCAGACGCTAGATCAGCCCCAGCATTTT.

With respect to this clone: The same CDR3 can be traced to other DNA sequences in this sample. The CDR3 bases are TGTGCCAGCAGCTTAACTGGCCCCACAGATACGCAGTATTTT. Its translation: CASSLTGPTDTQYF. The gene calls are TRBV7-3 and TRBJ2-3; the D is unclear. The CDR3 loop spans 14 amino acids. The V end was cut by 0 bases, the J end by 2 bases, with 6 bases between. Germline V CDR1 and CDR2: SGHTA, FQGTGA.

This clone was detected once. The V call is TRBV1, the J call TRBJ2-3; the table names TRBD2, a call not compared with the DNA. TRBV1 is deemed a pseudogene. The CDR3 runs to 18 residues. Written as DNA, the CDR3 is TGCACCAGCAGAACAGAGGTCCGGGGGGAGACTAGCACAGATACGCAGTATTTT. Its protein is CTSRTEVRGETSTDTQYF.

This clone was recorded a few times. The rearrangement joins TRBV19 to TRBJ1-6; D not certain. The CDR3 runs to 17 residues. CDR1 and CDR2 (germline): LNHDA, SQIVND (reference sequence). Trimming stripped 6 bases from V and 4 bases from J, with 19 bases between. In nucleotides, the CDR3 is TGTGCCAGTAGCCAAAGCCAATACGGAGGATATAATTCACCCCTCCACTTT. It codes for CASSQSQYGGYNSPLHF.

This clone was observed once. The chain couples TRBV19 to TRBJ2-5; D tentatively reads TRBD1 or TRBD2 (5 bases each). V lost 6 bases and J 2 bases, leaving 16 bases between the germline ends. This CDR3 is built from 15 residues. CDR1 is LNHDA, CDR2 SQIVND, per germline (reference sequence). For the CDR3, the DNA is TGTGCCAGTAGGACCCAGGCTGGGGGTCAAGAGACCCAGTACTTC. Translation gives CASRTQAGGQETQYF.

This clone came up once. The rearrangement links TRBV7-2 to TRBJ2-3; D may match TRBD1 or TRBD2 (6 bases each). This CDR3 spans 16 amino acids. Trimming removed 7 bases from V and 5 bases from J, with 22 bases in between. Per the germline V gene, CDR1 is SGHTA and CDR2 is FQGNSA. The CDR3 reads CASIRFLEGGIDTQYF. CDR3 bases: TGTGCCAGCATCCGGTTCTTGGAGGGGGGAATAGATACGCAGTATTTT.

The genes are TRBV6-1 and TRBJ1-4, with unresolved D. Trimming took off 0 bases at V and 0 bases at J, with 14 bases between the two ends. The CDR3 runs 18 residues. Looked up from germline, CDR1 is MNHNS and CDR2 is SASEGT. Here the CDR3 reads CASSEASKGFATNEKLFF. The CDR3 nucleotides read TGTGCCAGCAGTGAAGCTAGTAAGGGCTTTGCAACTAATGAAAAACTGTTTTTT.

The chain carries TRBV28 and TRBJ1-4, with 9 bases lining up with TRBD1. The trim removed 4 bases at V and 5 bases at J, leaving 5 bases unmatched. The germline V gene encodes CDR1 MDHEN and CDR2 SYDVKM. The CDR3 is 15 amino acids. The CDR3 DNA reads TGTGCCAGCAGTTCCCTCGACAGGGGGAATGAAAAACTGTTTTTT. Translated: CASSSLDRGNEKLFF. The whole variable domain, remainder taken from reference TRBV28 and TRBJ1-4, is DVKVTQSSRYLVKRTGEKVFLECVQDMDHENMFWYRQDPGLGLRLIYFSYDVKMKEKGDIPEGYSVSREKKERFSLILESASTNQTSMYLCASSSLDRGNEKLFFGSGTQLSVL.

The V call is TRBV10-3, the J call TRBJ1-2; no clear D. Trimming cost V 4 bases and J 5 bases, with 8 bases left between them. The CDR3 contains 12 residues. In germline, CDR1 is ENHRY, CDR2 SYGVKD. The CDR3 sequence is CAISVGYYGYTF. The CDR3 DNA sequence: TGTGCCATCAGTGTGGGTTATTATGGCTACACCTTC.

This clone was seen once. The chain is built from TRBV6-1 and TRBJ2-5, with 9 bases fitting TRBD1. Looked up from germline, CDR1 is MNHNS and CDR2 is SASEGT. CDR3 size: 16 residues. V shed 4 bases, J shed 5 bases, and the junction held 11 bases outside the gene matches. CDR3 bases: TGTGCCAGCAGTGCGGGACAGGGAGGATATTGGGAGACCCAGTACTTC. Protein: CASSAGQGGYWETQYF.

V is TRBV11-1 and J is TRBJ1-4, with D hard to call. Germline-derived CDR1 and CDR2 are SGHAT and FQDESV (reference sequence). The CDR3 contains 13 residues. V shed 0 bases and J shed 5 bases, with 4 bases lying between them. CDR3 loop: CASSLAPNEKLFF. CDR3 coding DNA: TGTGCCAGCAGCTTAGCCCCAAATGAAAAACTGTTTTTT.

The chain couples TRBV6-1 to TRBJ2-1; D uncertain. Germline V gives CDR1 MNHNS, CDR2 SASEGT. Trimming stripped 7 bases from V and 0 bases from J, with 7 bases between. The CDR3 has 13 amino acids. The CDR3 DNA sequence: TGTGCCAGCAATGAGCGCTCCTACAATGAGCAGTTCTTC. Translation gives CASNERSYNEQFF.

This chain connects TRBV5-6 to TRBJ1-1, with 8 bases lining up with TRBD1. This CDR3 is 15 amino acids long. Germline lookup yields CDR1 SGHDT and CDR2 YYEEEE. With 0 bases clipped from V and 8 bases from J, the junction kept 9 bases outside the gene matches. The CDR3 DNA reads TGTGCCAGCAGCTTGGCCGGGGGACAGGCCTTCGAAGCTTTCTTT. Protein product: CASSLAGGQAFEAFF.

The chain carries TRBV19 and TRBJ1-5; D might be TRBD1 (6 bases). The CDR3 has 13 residues. Deletions cut 8 bases from V and 5 bases from J, with 13 bases between. Germline V gives CDR1 LNHDA, CDR2 SQIVND (reference sequence). The CDR3: CASGRQADQPQHF. CDR3 nucleotide sequence: TGTGCCAGTGGTCGACAGGCGGATCAGCCCCAGCATTTT.

The V gene is TRBV5-1, the J gene TRBJ1-2; D is perhaps TRBD1 (5 bases). Trimming cost V 4 bases and J 0 bases, with 13 bases left between them. The CDR3 runs to 15 residues. Germline V gene data show CDR1 as SGHRS and CDR2 as YFSETQ. CDR3 amino acids: CASSVGTGANYGYTF. The CDR3 coding sequence is TGCGCCAGCAGCGTGGGCACAGGAGCTAACTATGGCTACACCTTC.

This clone appeared a few times. The chain uses TRBV13 and TRBJ2-6; 8 positions agree with TRBD1. The trim removed 5 bases at V and 1 base at J, leaving 4 bases unmatched. CDR1 PRHDT and CDR2 FYEKMQ come from the germline V gene (reference sequence). This CDR3 is built from 16 residues. CDR3 sequence: CASSQNRGSGANVLTF. The DNA of the CDR3 is TGTGCCAGCAGCCAAAACAGGGGGTCTGGGGCCAACGTCCTGACTTTC.

V and J are TRBV10-3 and TRBJ1-1; D unclear. Trimming pared 0 bases from V and 7 bases from J, leaving 9 bases between. The CDR3 is 13 amino acids. The germline CDR1 and CDR2 sequences are ENHRY and SYGVKD. The CDR3 spells CAISESVEIEAFF. Here the CDR3 DNA reads TGTGCCATCAGTGAGTCAGTGGAAATTGAAGCTTTCTTT.

The chain combines TRBV7-9 with TRBJ2-2, with D possibly matching TRBD1 (6 bases). The CDR3 is 14 amino acids. Between the trimmed V and J ends, which lost 5 bases and 4 bases, there was a span of 11 bases. CDR1 and CDR2 (germline): SEHNR, FQNEAQ (reference sequence). Here the CDR3 DNA reads TGTGCCAGCAGCGAGGACAGCGCCACCGGGGAGCTGTTTTTT. It codes for CASSEDSATGELFF.

The rearrangement uses TRBV2 and TRBJ1-6; 7 bases align to TRBD1. Germline V gives CDR1 SNHLY, CDR2 FYNNEI. V lost 9 bases to trimming and J lost 9 bases; unmatched junction nucleotides: 14. The CDR3 contains 15 residues. In nucleotides, the CDR3 is TGTGCCAGGGGGGTAGGGGGCGAGATGCGTTCACCCCTCCACTTT. Protein: CARGVGGEMRSPLHF.

CDR3 loop: CASSLGQYHDGYTF. CDR3 bases: TGTGCCAGCAGTTTGGGACAGTATCATGATGGCTACACCTTC. The genes are TRBV7-8 and TRBJ1-2, with 7 nucleotides matching TRBD1. CDR3 length: 14 amino acids. Germline CDR1 is SGHVS and CDR2 is FQNEAQ. V gave up 6 bases and J gave up 6 bases; unmatched junction bases: 10.

The chain is built from TRBV2 and TRBJ1-5, with 7 bases fitting TRBD1. CDR3 length equals 14 residues. Germline lookup yields CDR1 SNHLY and CDR2 FYNNEI. J lost 4 bases, V lost 7 bases, and 7 bases had no gene match. The CDR3 region has the DNA TGTGCCAGCAAGGGAGGGGGCGGGAATCAGCCCCAGCATTTT. Amino acid sequence: CASKGGGGNQPQHF.

This chain joins TRBV21-1 and TRBJ1-2; TRBD1 was called by the table and not checked on the DNA. TRBV21-1 is shown as a pseudogene. CDR3 length: 13 residues. The CDR3 spells CASISSANYGYTF. The CDR3 DNA reads as TGTGCCAGCATATCGTCAGCTAACTATGGCTACACCTTC.

The gene calls are TRBV11-2 and TRBJ1-2; D uncertain. The CDR3 is 14 residues long. Germline CDR1 reads SGHAT; CDR2 reads FQNNGV. Trimming removed 1 base at V and 2 bases at J, with 8 bases between. The CDR3 nucleotides read TGTGCCAGCAGCTTAGTATTAGGGAACTATGGCTACACCTTC. Its translation: CASSLVLGNYGYTF.

The chain employs TRBV7-3 and TRBJ1-5; no firm D call. Per the germline V gene, CDR1 is SGHTA and CDR2 is FQGTGA. The CDR3 contains 16 residues. V lost 4 bases, J lost 6 bases, and 19 bases lay in between. The CDR3 protein is CASSSRVGVGGQPQHF. DNA of the CDR3: TGTGCCAGCAGCTCTAGAGTAGGAGTTGGTGGTCAGCCCCAGCATTTT.

The chain is built from TRBV7-6 and TRBJ2-3; 9 nucleotides match TRBD2. This CDR3 is built from 16 residues. Trimming at V came to 1 base and at J to 1 base, leaving 3 bases not matched to a gene. The V gene's germline CDR1 is SGHVS and CDR2 FNYEAQ. For the CDR3, the DNA is TGTGCCAGCAGCTTAGGGGTAGCGGGGGGCACAGATACGCAGTATTTT. Amino acids: CASSLGVAGGTDTQYF.

The chain has TRBV5-1 and TRBJ2-7; TRBD1 agrees at 7 bases. The CDR3 totals 14 residues. V trimming: 3 bases; J trimming: 0 bases; junction bases outside the gene matches: 3. The germline gives CDR1 SGHRS, CDR2 YFSETQ. CDR3 loop: CASSSQGSSYEQYF. The CDR3 bases are TGCGCCAGCAGCTCACAGGGGAGCTCCTACGAGCAGTACTTC.

The chain couples TRBV6-5 to TRBJ1-1; no clear D gene. V lost 6 bases, J lost 8 bases, and 10 bases lay in between. Germline-derived CDR1 and CDR2 are MNHEY and SVGAGI. CDR3 length equals 11 residues. The CDR3 loop reads CASRSRAEAFF. In DNA, the CDR3 is TGTGCCAGCAGGAGTAGGGCAGAAGCTTTCTTT.